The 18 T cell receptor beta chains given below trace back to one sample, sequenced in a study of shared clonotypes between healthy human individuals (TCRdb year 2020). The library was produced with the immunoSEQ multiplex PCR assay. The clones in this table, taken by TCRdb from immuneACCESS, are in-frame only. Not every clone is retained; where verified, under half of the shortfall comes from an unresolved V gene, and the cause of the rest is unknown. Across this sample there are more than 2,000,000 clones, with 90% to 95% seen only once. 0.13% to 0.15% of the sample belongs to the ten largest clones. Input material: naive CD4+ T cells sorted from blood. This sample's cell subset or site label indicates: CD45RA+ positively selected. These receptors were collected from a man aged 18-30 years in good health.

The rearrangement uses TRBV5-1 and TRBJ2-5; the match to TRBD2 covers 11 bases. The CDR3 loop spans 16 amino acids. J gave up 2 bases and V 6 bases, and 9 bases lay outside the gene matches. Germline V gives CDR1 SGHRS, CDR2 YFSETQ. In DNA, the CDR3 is TGCGCCAGCACCCTCTCCGGGACTAGCGGACAAGAGACCCAGTACTTC. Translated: CASTLSGTSGQETQYF.

CDR3 DNA: TGTGCCAGCAGCTTGGAAAGGGGCAGGACGAGCAATCAGCCCCAGCATTTT. Residues: CASSLERGRTSNQPQHF. J is TRBJ1-5 and V is TRBV5-5, with D perhaps matching TRBD1 (5 bases). The CDR3 extends over 17 amino acids. The ends were cut back, 0 bases at V and 1 base at J, with 14 bases in the middle. Germline V gene lookup returns CDR1 SGHKS and CDR2 YYEKEE (reference sequence).

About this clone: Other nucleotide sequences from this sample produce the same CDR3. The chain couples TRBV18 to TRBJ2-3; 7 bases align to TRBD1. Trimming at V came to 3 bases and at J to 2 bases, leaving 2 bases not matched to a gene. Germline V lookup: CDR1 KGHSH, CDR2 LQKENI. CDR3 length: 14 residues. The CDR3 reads CASSPGQATDTQYF. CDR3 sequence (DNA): TGTGCCAGCTCACCCGGACAGGCCACAGATACGCAGTATTTT.

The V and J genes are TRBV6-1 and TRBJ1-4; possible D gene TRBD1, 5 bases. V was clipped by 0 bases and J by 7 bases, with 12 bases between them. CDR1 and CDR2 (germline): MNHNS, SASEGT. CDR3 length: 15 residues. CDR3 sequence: CASSEAFTGAEKLFF. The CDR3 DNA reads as TGTGCCAGCAGTGAAGCTTTTACTGGGGCTGAAAAACTGTTTTTT.

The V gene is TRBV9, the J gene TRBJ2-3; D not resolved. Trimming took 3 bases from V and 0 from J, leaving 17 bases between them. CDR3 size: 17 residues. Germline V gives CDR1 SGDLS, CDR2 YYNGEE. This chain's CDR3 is CASSGITSGYSTDTQYF. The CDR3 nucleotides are TGTGCCAGCAGCGGCATCACTTCCGGATATAGCACAGATACGCAGTATTTT.

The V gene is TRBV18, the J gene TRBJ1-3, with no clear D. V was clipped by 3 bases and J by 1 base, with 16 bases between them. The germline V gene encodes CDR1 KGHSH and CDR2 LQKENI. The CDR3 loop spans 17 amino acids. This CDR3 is CASSPPGQKTSGNTIYF. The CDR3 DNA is TGTGCCAGCTCACCTCCTGGTCAAAAGACTTCTGGAAACACCATATATTTT.

This chain's CDR3 is CASSEKGAMDGNTIYF. DNA for the CDR3: TGTGCCAGCAGTGAGAAGGGGGCAATGGATGGAAACACCATATATTTT. The V and J genes are TRBV6-1 and TRBJ1-3; TRBD1 agrees at 7 bases. The CDR3 is 16 residues long. Per germline, CDR1 MNHNS and CDR2 SASEGT. V lost 3 bases, J lost 3 bases, and 8 bases stayed unmatched.

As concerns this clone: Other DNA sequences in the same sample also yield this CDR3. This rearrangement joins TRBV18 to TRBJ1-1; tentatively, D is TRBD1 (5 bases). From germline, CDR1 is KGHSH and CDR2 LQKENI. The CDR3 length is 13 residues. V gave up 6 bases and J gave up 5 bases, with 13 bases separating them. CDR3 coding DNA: TGTGCCAGCTCCCAAGGGGAGGGGACTGAAGCTTTCTTT. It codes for CASSQGEGTEAFF.

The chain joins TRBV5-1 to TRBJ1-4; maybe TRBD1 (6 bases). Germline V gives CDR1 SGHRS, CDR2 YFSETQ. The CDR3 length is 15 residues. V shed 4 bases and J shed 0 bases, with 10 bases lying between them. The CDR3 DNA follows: TGCGCCAGCAGCATCGAGGGGGCAACTAATGAAAAACTGTTTTTT. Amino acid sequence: CASSIEGATNEKLFF.

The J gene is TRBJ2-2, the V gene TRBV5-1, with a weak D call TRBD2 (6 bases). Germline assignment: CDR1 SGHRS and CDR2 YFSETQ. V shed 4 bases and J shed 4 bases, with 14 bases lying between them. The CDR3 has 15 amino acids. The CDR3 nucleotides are TGCGCCAGCAGCCCCCGGGACTCGGGCACCGGGGAGCTGTTTTTT. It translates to CASSPRDSGTGELFF. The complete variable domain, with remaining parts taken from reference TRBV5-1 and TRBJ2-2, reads KAGVTQTPRYLIKTRGQQVTLSCSPISGHRSVSWYQQTPGQGLQFLFEYFSETQRNKGNFPGRFSGRQFSNSRSEMNVSTLELGDSALYLCASSPRDSGTGELFFGEGSRLTVL.

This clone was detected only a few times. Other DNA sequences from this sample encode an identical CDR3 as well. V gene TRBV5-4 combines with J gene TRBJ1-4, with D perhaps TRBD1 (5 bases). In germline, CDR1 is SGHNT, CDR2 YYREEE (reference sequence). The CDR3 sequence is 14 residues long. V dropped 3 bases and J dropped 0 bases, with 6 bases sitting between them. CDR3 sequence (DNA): TGTGCCAGCAGCTCGGGGGCAACTAATGAAAAACTGTTTTTT. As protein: CASSSGATNEKLFF.

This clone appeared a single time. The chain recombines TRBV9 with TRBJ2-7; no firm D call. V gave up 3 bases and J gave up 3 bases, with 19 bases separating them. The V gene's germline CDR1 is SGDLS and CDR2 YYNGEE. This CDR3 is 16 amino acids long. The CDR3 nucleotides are TGTGCCAGCAGCGCCATCGGGCAGTCCCAAGTCTACGAGCAGTACTTC. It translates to CASSAIGQSQVYEQYF.

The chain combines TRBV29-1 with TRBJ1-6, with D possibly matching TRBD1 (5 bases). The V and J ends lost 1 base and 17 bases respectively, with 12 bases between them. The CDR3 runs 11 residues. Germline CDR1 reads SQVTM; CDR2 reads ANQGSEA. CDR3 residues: CSVEVDSRFHF. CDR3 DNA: TGCAGCGTTGAAGTTGACAGTCGGTTCCACTTT.

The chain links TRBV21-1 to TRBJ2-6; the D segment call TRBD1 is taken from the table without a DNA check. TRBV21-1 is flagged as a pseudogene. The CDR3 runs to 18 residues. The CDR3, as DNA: TGTGCCAGCAGCGCACCCGACAGGGGGTTCTTTGGGGCCAACGTCCTGACTTTC. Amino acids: CASSAPDRGFFGANVLTF.

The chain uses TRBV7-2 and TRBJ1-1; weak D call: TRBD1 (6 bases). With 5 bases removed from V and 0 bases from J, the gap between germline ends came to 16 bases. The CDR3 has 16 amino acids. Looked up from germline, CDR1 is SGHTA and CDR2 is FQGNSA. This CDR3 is CASSLGAITMNTEAFF. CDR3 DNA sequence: TGTGCCAGCAGCCTGGGGGCCATAACCATGAACACTGAAGCTTTCTTT.

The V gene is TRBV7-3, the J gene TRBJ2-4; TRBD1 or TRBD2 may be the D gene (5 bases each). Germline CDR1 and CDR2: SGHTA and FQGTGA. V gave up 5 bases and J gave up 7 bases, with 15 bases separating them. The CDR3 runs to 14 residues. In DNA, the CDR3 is TGTGCCAGCAGCGATAGCCGGGACGCGAACATTCAGTACTTC. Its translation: CASSDSRDANIQYF. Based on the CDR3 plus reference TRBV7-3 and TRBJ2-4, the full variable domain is GAGVSQTPSNKVTEKGKYVELRCDPISGHTALYWYRQSLGQGPEFLIYFQGTGAADDSGLPNDRFFAVRPEGSVSTLKIQRTERGDSAVYLCASSDSRDANIQYFGAGTRLSVL.

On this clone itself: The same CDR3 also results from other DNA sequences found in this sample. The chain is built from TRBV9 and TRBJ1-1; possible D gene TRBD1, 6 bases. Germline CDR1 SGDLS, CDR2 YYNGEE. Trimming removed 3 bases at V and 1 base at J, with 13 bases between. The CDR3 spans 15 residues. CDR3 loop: CASSAQTGGNTEAFF. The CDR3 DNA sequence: TGTGCCAGCAGCGCTCAGACAGGAGGGAACACTGAAGCTTTCTTT.

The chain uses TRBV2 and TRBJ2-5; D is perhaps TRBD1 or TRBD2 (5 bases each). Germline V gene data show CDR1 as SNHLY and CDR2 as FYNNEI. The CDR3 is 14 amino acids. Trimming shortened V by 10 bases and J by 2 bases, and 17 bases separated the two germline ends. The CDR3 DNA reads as TGTGCCAATACGAGGGCAGGGCTTCAAGAGACCCAGTACTTC. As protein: CANTRAGLQETQYF. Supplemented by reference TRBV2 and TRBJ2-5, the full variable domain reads EPEVTQTPSHQVTQMGQEVILRCVPISNHLYFYWYRQILGQKVEFLVSFYNNEISEKSEIFDDQFSVERPDGSNFTLKIRSTKLEDSAMYFCANTRAGLQETQYFGPGTRLLVL.